This TCR beta chain was identified during a study of CD8 T cells in ankylosing spondylitis. General observations from the study: Some motif variants had been reported before (in reactive arthritis synovial fluid and blood).

In regard to this clonotype: What it binds is not known.

Per the germline V gene, CDR1 is DFQATT and CDR2 is SNEGSKA (reference sequence). The V end was cut by 6 bases, the J end by 5 bases, with 25 bases between. The CDR3 extends over 16 amino acids. TCRdb passed the 5' RACE reads through MiXCR, listing each CDR3 protein once. This sample carries 200,000 to 300,000 distinct CDR3 sequences, about 10% of them seen once, and the ten largest clones take under 7%. The sequencing input was blood, either unsorted or a sorted T cell fraction (not recorded which). The J gene is TRBJ1-2, the V gene TRBV20-1; no definite D call. This TCR came from a male donor with ankylosing spondylitis or in good health (not recorded which). The CDR3 DNA follows: TGCAGTGCCCCCAGGCAGGCCGACTTCCCTTCATATGGCTACACCTTC. Translation gives CSAPRQADFPSYGYTF.